This T cell receptor (beta chain) was captured by sequencing in a study of blood T cell repertoires in COVID-19. The overall study: Italy, Spain and the United States were the sources of the convalescent and acute COVID-19 samples. T cells, B-cell-depleted T cells, or PBMCs supplied cDNA or gDNA.

The V gene lost 2 bases and the J gene lost 4 bases, with 11 bases spanning the gap. The germline V gene encodes CDR1 MNHNY and CDR2 SVGAGI (reference sequence). The CDR3 is 15 residues long. Authors' data handling: By means of reference gene primer amplification, nucleated cell counts were estimated. Generated by immunoSEQ multiplex PCR, the TCRdb table keeps only in-frame clones and is missing some. That table supplies the V and J calls and clone size; D and trimming were determined from the DNA. The sample lists 170,000 or so clones, 65% to 85% occurring once. This receptor was obtained from an older woman with acute or convalescent COVID-19. The sample taken for sequencing was peripheral blood. The chain uses TRBV6-6 and TRBJ1-4; D gene unclear. The CDR3 sequence is CASSYRPGLNEKLFF. The CDR3 DNA reads as TGTGCCAGCAGTTACCGGCCAGGCCTTAATGAAAAACTGTTTTTT.